This TCR beta chain was identified during a study of metastatic and nonmetastatic thyroid tumors. All patients reached thyroid surgery having received no treatment beforehand. TCRdb re-called clones from the PCR reads using MiXCR. The data show around 8,400 clones, roughly two fifths seen once. Sequenced: tumor tissue. The source is a male donor with papillary thyroid cancer or a benign thyroid nodule (not recorded which). Some clones in this sample may be carry-over from other donors' samples.

CDR3 amino acids: CASSYGPLRTEAFF. The CDR3 coding sequence is TGTGCCAGCAGTTATGGACCCTTGAGGACTGAAGCTTTCTTT. The chain carries TRBV6-5 and TRBJ1-1; D remains ambiguous. From germline, CDR1 is MNHEY and CDR2 SVGAGI. The length of the CDR3 is 14 residues. V lost 3 bases, J lost 5 bases, and 13 bases lay in between.